The 29 T cell receptor beta chains given below trace back to one sample, sequenced in a study of human versus mouse CDR3 diversity and MHC coevolution. Libraries were prepared by immunoSEQ multiplex PCR; TCRdb keeps only in-frame clonotypes and omits some of them. The table has tens of thousands of clones, just under 95% seen once; the top ten hold 15% to 20%. Sequenced material: naive CD4+ T cells from blood. Documented subset: CD45RO-negative CD62L-positive naive CD4 T cells. Source of these receptors: a person in their sixties or seventies in good health.

This clone was observed a few times. The CDR3 spells CASSYGGINEKLFF. The CDR3 nucleotides read TGTGCCAGTAGTTACGGCGGGATTAATGAAAAACTGTTTTTT. The chain combines TRBV19 with TRBJ1-4; D gene ambiguous. Trimming removed 5 bases at V and 4 bases at J, with 11 bases between. Germline CDR1 and CDR2: LNHDA and SQIVND (reference sequence). The CDR3 consists of 14 residues.

This chain connects TRBV7-3 to TRBJ2-1, with D possibly TRBD1 on 6 matching bases. The CDR3 is made up of 16 amino acids. Trimming removed 5 bases from V and 6 bases from J, with 20 bases in between. Germline V gives CDR1 SGHTA, CDR2 FQGTGA. CDR3 coding DNA: TGTGCCAGCAGCAAAACCCGGGACATAAGGCCCAATGAGCAGTTCTTC. The encoded protein is CASSKTRDIRPNEQFF.

The chain employs TRBV10-3 and TRBJ2-7; D may be TRBD2 (5 bases). The CDR3 totals 13 residues. Trimming cost V 4 bases and J 5 bases, with 12 bases left between them. Looked up from germline, CDR1 is ENHRY and CDR2 is SYGVKD. CDR3 residues: CAISGSSADEQYF. The CDR3 DNA sequence: TGTGCCATCAGTGGTAGTAGCGCAGACGAGCAGTACTTC.

This chain uses TRBV11-3 with TRBJ2-1, with D unclear. CDR3 length equals 15 residues. Germline loops: CDR1 SGHNT, CDR2 YENEEA. V lost 3 bases, J lost 8 bases, and 17 bases lay in between. CDR3 coding DNA: TGTGCCAGCAGCTTTGGCGGAAAATATAATGATGAGCAGTTCTTC. Translated, it gives CASSFGGKYNDEQFF.

CDR3 sequence: CASSSGTSTDTQYF. The CDR3 region has the DNA TGTGCCAGCAGCTCCGGGACTTCCACAGATACGCAGTATTTT. The V gene is TRBV7-2, the J gene TRBJ2-3; TRBD2 might be the D (6 bases). Trimming stripped 4 bases from V and 2 bases from J, with 10 bases between. Looked up from germline, CDR1 is SGHTA and CDR2 is FQGNSA. The CDR3 has 14 amino acids.

The rearrangement joins TRBV6-4 to TRBJ2-5; 9 bases fit TRBD2. The J call may be in error: the DNA end matches TRBJ2-7 better. Per germline, CDR1 MRHNA and CDR2 SNTAGT. The CDR3 length is 15 residues. The DNA for the CDR3 is TGTGCCAGCAGGGAAGGTAGCGGGAGACTCTACGAGCAGTACTTC. Its translation is CASREGSGRLYEQYF.

This clone has only one observation. The rearrangement links TRBV9 to TRBJ1-3, with D unclear. V lost 1 base to trimming and J lost 0 bases, with 11 bases between them. CDR1 SGDLS and CDR2 YYNGEE come from the germline V gene. The CDR3 consists of 16 residues. Written as DNA, the CDR3 is TGTGCCAGCAGCGTATCGGAGGGAAACTCTGGAAACACCATATATTTT. This encodes CASSVSEGNSGNTIYF. The full variable domain, in which reference TRBV9 and TRBJ1-3 provide the parts outside the CDR3, is DSGVTQTPKHLITATGQRVTLRCSPRSGDLSVYWYQQSLDQGLQFLIQYYNGEERAKGNILERFSAQQFPDLHSELNLSSLELGDSALYFCASSVSEGNSGNTIYFGEGSWLTVV.

The chain's CDR3 is CASRNDRIGNTIYF. CDR3 coding DNA: TGTGCCAGCAGAAATGACAGGATAGGAAACACCATATATTTT. V is TRBV2 and J is TRBJ1-3; a possible D gene is TRBD1 (6 bases). V was clipped by 6 bases and J by 4 bases, with 13 bases between them. The germline CDR1 and CDR2 sequences are SNHLY and FYNNEI. This CDR3 comprises 14 residues.

This clone was observed a few times. CDR3 residues: CASRDRGRAQHF. As DNA, the CDR3 is TGTGCCAGCAGGGACAGGGGGAGGGCCCAGCATTTT. The chain combines TRBV6-1 with TRBJ1-5, with 10 bases fitting TRBD1. The V gene's germline CDR1 is MNHNS and CDR2 SASEGT. J gave up 11 bases and V 6 bases, and 4 bases lay outside the gene matches. This CDR3 has 12 residues.

V and J are TRBV7-3 and TRBJ2-2; TRBD2 matches at 10 bases. With V trimmed by 4 bases and J by 6 bases, 5 bases remained unmatched. Germline V CDR1 and CDR2: SGHTA, FQGTGA. The CDR3 runs to 15 residues. In DNA form, the CDR3 reads TGTGCCAGCAGCTCTAGCGGGAGCGAGGCCGGGGAGCTGTTTTTT. Protein product: CASSSSGSEAGELFF. Full variable domain (outside the CDR3, taken from reference TRBV7-3 and TRBJ2-2): GAGVSQTPSNKVTEKGKYVELRCDPISGHTALYWYRQSLGQGPEFLIYFQGTGAADDSGLPNDRFFAVRPEGSVSTLKIQRTERGDSAVYLCASSSSGSEAGELFFGEGSRLTVL.

As concerns this clone: At the DNA level, this CDR3 is encoded by other sequences in the same sample as well. The V gene is TRBV5-8, the J gene TRBJ1-3, with a tentative D call TRBD1 (6 bases). Germline-derived CDR1 and CDR2 are SGHTS and YDEGEE. V shed 1 base and J shed 7 bases, with 12 bases lying between them. The CDR3 totals 14 residues. The CDR3 DNA follows: TGTGCCAGCAGCTTGTTGGACAGTGGGAACACCATATATTTT. Protein product: CASSLLDSGNTIYF.

The V gene is TRBV10-2, the J gene TRBJ1-2; 10 bases fit TRBD1. V was clipped by 6 bases and J by 5 bases; unmatched bases: 3. Germline assignment: CDR1 WSHSY and CDR2 SAAADI. The CDR3 totals 13 residues. The CDR3 spells CASSGQGDYGYTF. The CDR3 bases are TGCGCCAGCAGCGGACAGGGGGATTATGGCTACACCTTC.

The chain is built from TRBV30 and TRBJ2-1, with 8 bases that match TRBD2. The CDR3 consists of 16 residues. Germline V gene sequence: CDR1 GTSNPN, CDR2 SVGIG (reference sequence). V dropped 1 base and J dropped 7; count of bases not matched to a gene: 12. The CDR3 here is CAWSDGRSPGGNEQFF. The CDR3 DNA sequence: TGTGCCTGGAGTGATGGACGGTCGCCGGGGGGGAATGAGCAGTTCTTC. Combining the CDR3 with reference TRBV30 and TRBJ2-1 gives the whole variable domain SQTIHQWPATLVQPVGSPLSLECTVEGTSNPNLYWYRQAAGRGLQLLFYSVGIGQISSEVPQNLSASRPQDRQFILSSKKLLLSDSGFYLCAWSDGRSPGGNEQFFGPGTRLTVL.

The gene calls are TRBV25-1 and TRBJ2-5, with 7 bases aligning to TRBD1. CDR3 length equals 15 residues. Germline trimming cut 2 bases from V and 2 bases from J; bases unmatched to any gene: 5. The V gene's germline CDR1 is MGHDK and CDR2 SYGVNS. CDR3 region: CASSERRGQQETQYF. The CDR3 DNA is TGTGCCAGCAGTGAACGCCGGGGACAGCAAGAGACCCAGTACTTC.

V is TRBV18 and J is TRBJ2-5; D is possibly TRBD1 (5 bases). Germline lookup yields CDR1 KGHSH and CDR2 LQKENI. There are 14 residues in the CDR3. The V end was cut by 1 base, the J end by 4 bases, with 10 bases between. Here the CDR3 DNA reads TGTGCCAGCTCACCACGAGGCAGGGCAGAGACCCAGTACTTC. As protein: CASSPRGRAETQYF.

V gene TRBV6-1 combines with J gene TRBJ2-1; 7 nucleotides line up with TRBD1. Germline loops: CDR1 MNHNS, CDR2 SASEGT. The CDR3 is 15 residues long. Trimming cost V 5 bases and J 6 bases; bases outside gene matches: 10. The CDR3 DNA is TGTGCCAGCAGTCGAATCCAGGGGGTCAGCAATGAGCAGTTCTTC. Residues: CASSRIQGVSNEQFF.

The chain is built from TRBV6-6 and TRBJ2-1; perhaps TRBD1 as D (6 bases). CDR1 and CDR2 from the germline V gene are MNHNY and SVGAGI (reference sequence). The CDR3 is 16 amino acids. V was pared by 0 bases and J by 8 bases, with 17 bases between. CDR3 region: CASSYSSGQGFYEQFF. The CDR3 nucleotides read TGTGCCAGCAGTTACTCGAGTGGGCAGGGGTTTTATGAGCAGTTCTTC.

The chain combines TRBV6-6 with TRBJ1-1; possibly TRBD1 for D (6 bases). This CDR3 comprises 14 residues. V lost 5 bases and J 1 base, leaving 11 bases between the germline ends. CDR1 and CDR2 (germline): MNHNY, SVGAGI (reference sequence). For the CDR3, the DNA is TGTGCCAGCAGTACGGGACAACGGAACACTGAAGCTTTCTTT. Its protein is CASSTGQRNTEAFF.

The chain combines TRBV27 with TRBJ2-5; 13 bases agree with TRBD2. Germline V gene data show CDR1 as MNHEY and CDR2 as SMNVEV (reference sequence). V lost 10 bases and J lost 4; bases outside the gene matches: 6. The CDR3 loop spans 14 amino acids. CDR3 sequence reads: CATSGLAGVETQYF. CDR3 DNA sequence: TGTGCCACCTCAGGACTAGCGGGAGTAGAGACCCAGTACTTC.

The chain employs TRBV10-3 and TRBJ2-7; 9 nucleotides agree with TRBD1. The CDR3 is 14 amino acids. CDR1 is ENHRY and CDR2 is SYGVKD in the germline V gene. J was trimmed by 5 bases and V by 6 bases; bases with no gene match: 8. In nucleotides, the CDR3 is TGTGCCATCAGACCCGACAGGGGGGTCGACGAGCAGTACTTC. It specifies CAIRPDRGVDEQYF.

The V call is TRBV10-2, the J call TRBJ2-1; 11 nucleotides agree with TRBD2. The V and J ends lost 6 bases and 5 bases, in that order; junction bases with no gene match: 9. The CDR3 is 16 residues long. Looked up from germline, CDR1 is WSHSY and CDR2 is SAAADI. CDR3 nucleotide sequence: TGCGCCAGCAGACTTCTAGCGGGAGGTTTTGACAATGAGCAGTTCTTC. Translated, it gives CASRLLAGGFDNEQFF.

The V call is TRBV5-1, the J call TRBJ2-3; TRBD2 agrees at 13 bases. The J segment lost 6 bases and the V segment lost 3 bases, leaving 10 bases of the junction unmatched. The germline V gene has CDR1 SGHRS and CDR2 YFSETQ. This CDR3 spans 17 amino acids. The CDR3 loop reads CASSYLRLAGGVDTQYF. DNA of the CDR3: TGCGCCAGCAGCTACCTGCGACTAGCGGGAGGTGTGGATACGCAGTATTTT.

J is TRBJ2-7 and V is TRBV7-3, with TRBD1 matching 7 bases. CDR1 is SGHTA, CDR2 FQGTGA, per germline. The CDR3 is 17 residues long. V lost 6 bases and J lost 3; bases outside the gene matches: 17. For the CDR3, the DNA is TGTGCCAGCAGTCCGCATGGGGGCGAAGGGGGCATCTACGAGCAGTACTTC. Its protein is CASSPHGGEGGIYEQYF.

The V and J genes are TRBV18 and TRBJ1-5; D remains unclear. Germline loops: CDR1 KGHSH, CDR2 LQKENI. V lost 3 bases, J lost 0 bases, and 9 bases lay in between. CDR3 length equals 15 residues. CDR3 coding DNA: TGTGCCAGCTCACCCCCAGGATCTAGCAATCAGCCCCAGCATTTT. Protein: CASSPPGSSNQPQHF.

This clone was detected only once. J is TRBJ2-1 and V is TRBV6-5, with 7 bases aligning to TRBD1. From germline, CDR1 is MNHEY and CDR2 SVGAGI. The junction had 9 bases not matched to a gene; V was cut back by 5 bases and J by 5 bases. There are 15 residues in the CDR3. The CDR3 DNA reads TGTGCCAGCAGTCATGGACAGGAGCCTAACAATGAGCAGTTCTTC. This sequence encodes CASSHGQEPNNEQFF.

This chain links TRBV6-5 with TRBJ2-3, with D possibly TRBD2 on 6 matching bases. In germline, CDR1 is MNHEY, CDR2 SVGAGI. V lost 7 bases and J lost 4, with 18 bases in between. This CDR3 comprises 15 residues. CDR3 residues: CASTRGSKQADTQYF. The CDR3 nucleotides are TGTGCCAGCACCCGGGGGAGTAAGCAGGCAGATACGCAGTATTTT.

Only a few counts were recorded for this clone. The chain combines TRBV6-6 with TRBJ1-4; 9 bases align to TRBD1. CDR3 size: 15 residues. After removal of 6 bases from V and 8 bases from J, the junction contained 10 bases not matched to a gene. Germline CDR1 reads MNHNY; CDR2 reads SVGAGI (reference sequence). CDR3 loop: CASRSPGQGEEKLFF. The CDR3 coding sequence is TGTGCCAGCAGGTCCCCGGGACAGGGAGAAGAAAAACTGTTTTTT.

The chain joins TRBV6-6 to TRBJ1-6; 7 bases match TRBD1. This CDR3 has 14 residues. Trimming took 6 bases from V and 10 from J; bases not matched to a gene: 9. CDR1 MNHNY and CDR2 SVGAGI come from the germline V gene (reference sequence). In nucleotides, the CDR3 is TGTGCCAGCAGGCCCCAGGGGGTTGGGTCACCCCTCCACTTT. It translates to CASRPQGVGSPLHF.

This chain connects TRBV19 to TRBJ2-3; 10 bases match TRBD2. Germline loops: CDR1 LNHDA, CDR2 SQIVND (reference sequence). The V and J ends lost 7 bases and 4 bases, in that order; junction bases with no gene match: 2. This CDR3 is 13 amino acids long. The CDR3 region is CASNLAGADTQYF. CDR3 nucleotides: TGTGCCAGTAATCTAGCGGGAGCAGATACGCAGTATTTT.